Each of the 32 T cell receptor beta chains below was sequenced from the same sample in a study of T cell responses to AZD1222 COVID-19 vaccine. Using immunoSEQ multiplex PCR, the repertoire was profiled, and TCRdb retains in-frame clones only, with some absent. The sample includes over 90,000 clones, about nine tenths of them seen just once. The sample here was peripheral blood, taken on day 0 of AZD1222 vaccination. These receptors originate from an adult in good health.

The rearrangement joins TRBV12-1 to TRBJ1-5. TRBV12-1 is reported as a pseudogene. This CDR3 comprises 13 residues. The CDR3 DNA reads TGTGCCAGTCCCCAATATAGCAATCAGCCCCAGCATTTT. Translation gives CASPQYSNQPQHF.

This chain uses TRBV19 with TRBJ1-5; no definite D call. The CDR3 totals 15 residues. The germline V and J ends were trimmed by 2 bases and 4 bases, with 12 bases remaining between them. In germline, CDR1 is LNHDA, CDR2 SQIVND (reference sequence). Here the CDR3 reads CASSINYMGNQPQHF. CDR3 nucleotide sequence: TGTGCCAGTAGTATAAATTACATGGGGAATCAGCCCCAGCATTTT.

The V and J genes are TRBV3-1 (or the pseudogene TRBV3-2) and TRBJ1-2, with D unclear. Germline-derived CDR1 and CDR2 are LGHDT and YNNKEL (reference sequence). There are 15 residues in the CDR3. Trimming removed 0 bases at V and 5 bases at J, with 13 bases between. In nucleotides, the CDR3 is TGTGCCAGCAGCCAAGAGGCGGCGGCGAGGTATGGCTACACCTTC. Protein: CASSQEAAARYGYTF.

V and J are TRBV5-1 and TRBJ2-3, with 7 positions matching TRBD1. Unmatched junction bases numbered 6, after V lost 7 bases and J lost 4 bases. CDR1 SGHRS and CDR2 YFSETQ come from the germline V gene. The CDR3 length is 13 residues. CDR3 sequence: CASLDRNADTQYF. CDR3 DNA sequence: TGCGCCAGCCTGGACAGGAATGCAGATACGCAGTATTTT.

The CDR3 DNA reads as TGTGCCAGCAGTGAAGCGGGACAGCACTATGGCTACACCTTC. It specifies CASSEAGQHYGYTF. The rearrangement links TRBV6-1 to TRBJ1-2; 7 bases agree with TRBD1. Germline CDR1 is MNHNS and CDR2 is SASEGT. The CDR3 is 14 residues long. Trimming took 0 bases from V and 3 from J; bases not matched to a gene: 1.

CDR3 DNA: TGTGCCAGCAGCTCGAATAGCGTCCCCGGGGAGCTGTTTTTT. This translates into CASSSNSVPGELFF. This sequence joins TRBV7-3 and TRBJ2-2, with D possibly TRBD2 on 5 matching bases. With 4 bases removed from V and 6 bases from J, the gap between germline ends came to 12 bases. Germline V CDR1 and CDR2: SGHTA, FQGTGA. The CDR3 is 14 residues long.

This clone appeared once. The gene calls are TRBV6-5 and TRBJ2-7; no reliable D call. This CDR3 has 14 amino acids. Per germline, CDR1 MNHEY and CDR2 SVGAGI. Trimming removed 0 bases from V and 0 bases from J, with 6 bases in between. The CDR3 loop reads CASSYSVGSYEQYF. The CDR3 nucleotides are TGTGCCAGCAGTTACTCCGTGGGCTCCTACGAGCAGTACTTC.

The chain links TRBV19 to TRBJ2-7, with 8 bases fitting TRBD1. Per germline, CDR1 LNHDA and CDR2 SQIVND (reference sequence). Germline trimming cut 3 bases from V and 4 bases from J; bases unmatched to any gene: 8. The CDR3 contains 15 residues. The CDR3 nucleotides read TGTGCCAGTAGTATCCTCGCAGGGGGCGAGTACGAGCAGTACTTC. It encodes CASSILAGGEYEQYF. The complete variable domain, with remaining parts taken from reference TRBV19 and TRBJ2-7, reads DGGITQSPKYLFRKEGQNVTLSCEQNLNHDAMYWYRQDPGQGLRLIYYSQIVNDFQKGDIAEGYSVSREKKESFPLTVTSAQKNPTAFYLCASSILAGGEYEQYFGPGTRLTVT.

The chain has TRBV7-9 and TRBJ2-1; 10 bases line up with TRBD1. CDR3 length: 15 residues. V lost 3 bases to trimming and J lost 8 bases; unmatched junction nucleotides: 7. Germline CDR1 SEHNR, CDR2 FQNEAQ (reference sequence). CDR3 region: CASSFRDRGFDEQFF. The CDR3 DNA reads as TGTGCCAGCAGCTTCCGGGACAGGGGCTTCGATGAGCAGTTCTTC.

The genes are TRBV5-6 and TRBJ1-1, with D maybe TRBD1 (6 bases). Per germline, CDR1 SGHDT and CDR2 YYEEEE. CDR3 length: 13 residues. Trimming took 4 bases from V and 5 from J, leaving 12 bases between them. For the CDR3, the DNA is TGTGCCAGCAGCCAGTTACAGGGAACTGAAGCTTTCTTT. Translated, it gives CASSQLQGTEAFF.

This sequence joins TRBV5-1 and TRBJ2-1; D is unresolved. Trimming pared 1 base from V and 6 bases from J, leaving 8 bases between. This CDR3 contains 13 residues. Germline lookup yields CDR1 SGHRS and CDR2 YFSETQ. CDR3 sequence (DNA): TGCGCCAGCAGCTTGTCCATCCTCAATGAGCAGTTCTTC. It is translated as CASSLSILNEQFF.

This clone was observed a single time. The genes are TRBV24-1 and TRBJ1-1; 8 bases fit TRBD1. The germline gives CDR1 KGHDR, CDR2 SFDVKD. The CDR3 covers 13 residues. J was trimmed by 7 bases and V by 12 bases; bases with no gene match: 12. CDR3 nucleotides: TGTGCCGCCATGCAGACAGGGGAGGGTGAAGCTTTCTTT. It is translated as CAAMQTGEGEAFF.

The chain joins TRBV24-1 to TRBJ2-1; D is ambiguous. The germline V gene has CDR1 KGHDR and CDR2 SFDVKD. CDR3 length: 16 residues. V was pared by 3 bases and J by 0 bases, with 11 bases between. CDR3 amino acids: CATSDLDGSSYNEQFF. CDR3 coding DNA: TGTGCCACCAGTGATCTGGATGGTAGCTCCTACAATGAGCAGTTCTTC.

The chain has TRBV12-5 and TRBJ1-2; TRBD1 might be the D (5 bases). The germline CDR1 and CDR2 sequences are LGHNT and FRNRAP. The CDR3 is 13 amino acids. Trimming stripped 7 bases from V and 3 bases from J, with 12 bases between. DNA of the CDR3: TGTGCTAGTGCCGCGGGGGAGCACTATGGCTACACCTTC. Its protein is CASAAGEHYGYTF. Supplemented by reference TRBV12-5 and TRBJ1-2, the full variable domain reads DARVTQTPRHKVTEMGQEVTMRCQPILGHNTVFWYRQTMMQGLELLAYFRNRAPLDDSGMPKDRFSAEMPDATLATLKIQPSEPRDSAVYFCASAAGEHYGYTFGSGTRLTVV.

J is TRBJ2-5 and V is TRBV3-1 (or the pseudogene TRBV3-2); 15 bases line up with TRBD2. The CDR3 runs 16 residues. The germline CDR1 and CDR2 sequences are LGHDT and YNNKEL (reference sequence). Trimming took 3 bases from V and 5 from J; bases not matched to a gene: 4. Here the CDR3 reads CASSHGLAGGRETQYF. DNA for the CDR3: TGTGCCAGCAGCCACGGACTAGCGGGAGGGAGGGAGACCCAGTACTTC.

The rearrangement joins TRBV5-1 to TRBJ1-1, with D unclear. The CDR3 spans 14 residues. The germline CDR1 and CDR2 sequences are SGHRS and YFSETQ. V dropped 0 bases and J dropped 5 bases, with 11 bases sitting between them. The CDR3 DNA sequence: TGCGCCAGCAGCTTGGACCTAGAGGAAACTGAAGCTTTCTTT. Encoded protein: CASSLDLEETEAFF.

J is TRBJ2-7 and V is TRBV6-2 or TRBV6-3; D is uncertain. Germline V lookup: CDR1 MNHEY, CDR2 SVGEGT. CDR3 size: 15 residues. Trimming removed 2 bases from V and 2 bases from J, with 13 bases in between. CDR3 region: CASSYPEQAAYEQYF. In nucleotides, the CDR3 is TGTGCCAGCAGTTACCCCGAGCAGGCCGCCTACGAGCAGTACTTC.

The genes are TRBV3-1 (or the pseudogene TRBV3-2) and TRBJ2-5; 8 nucleotides match TRBD2. Per germline, CDR1 LGHDT and CDR2 YNNKEL (reference sequence). Trimming took 3 bases from V and 2 from J; bases not matched to a gene: 5. The CDR3 runs 15 residues. The CDR3: CASSHLTSGQETQYF. CDR3 in DNA: TGTGCCAGCAGCCACCTTACTAGCGGACAAGAGACCCAGTACTTC.

The CDR3 DNA follows: TGTGCCAGCAGCACCGGACAGGGTTTTTACAATGAGCAGTTCTTC. Translated: CASSTGQGFYNEQFF. This chain connects TRBV5-6 to TRBJ2-1; TRBD1 agrees at 8 bases. The germline gives CDR1 SGHDT, CDR2 YYEEEE. V shed 4 bases and J 4 bases; nucleotides not matched to a gene: 7. CDR3 length: 15 residues. Complete variable domain (other parts from reference TRBV5-6 and TRBJ2-1): DAGVTQSPTHLIKTRGQQVTLRCSPKSGHDTVSWYQQALGQGPQFIFQYYEEEERQRGNFPDRFSGHQFPNYSSELNVNALLLGDSALYLCASSTGQGFYNEQFFGPGTRLTVL.

The genes are TRBV7-2 and TRBJ2-3; D might be TRBD2 (5 bases). The V and J ends lost 1 base and 1 base respectively, with 9 bases between them. CDR1 is SGHTA, CDR2 FQGNSA, per germline. The CDR3 has 15 amino acids. DNA for the CDR3: TGTGCCAGCAGCTTAGGAATGAGGGGCACAGATACGCAGTATTTT. Its translation: CASSLGMRGTDTQYF.

The CDR3 is CASTPRVAGDGNEQFF. The CDR3 DNA reads as TGTGCCAGCACCCCCAGGGTAGCGGGGGATGGAAATGAGCAGTTCTTC. The chain links TRBV7-2 to TRBJ2-1; 9 bases fit TRBD2. The germline gives CDR1 SGHTA, CDR2 FQGNSA. J lost 7 bases, V lost 7 bases, and 14 bases had no gene match. The CDR3 has 16 residues.

The chain recombines TRBV19 with TRBJ2-7; a possible D gene is TRBD1 (8 bases). The V gene lost 9 bases and the J gene lost 4 bases, with 16 bases spanning the gap. Germline V gene data show CDR1 as LNHDA and CDR2 as SQIVND (reference sequence). CDR3 length: 13 amino acids. CDR3 sequence: CASSTGGGYEQYF. The CDR3 DNA follows: TGTGCCAGCTCCACAGGGGGAGGGTACGAGCAGTACTTC.

The chain has TRBV18 and TRBJ1-2; the match to TRBD1 covers 8 bases. The junction had 8 bases not matched to a gene; V was cut back by 5 bases and J by 6 bases. CDR3 length equals 14 residues. Germline CDR1 is KGHSH and CDR2 is LQKENI. The CDR3 DNA follows: TGTGCCAGCTCAACCCAGGGGGCGCGGGATGGCTACACCTTC. Its translation is CASSTQGARDGYTF.

This clone has only one observation. The chain joins TRBV9 to TRBJ2-3; D gene unclear. The V end lost 0 bases, the J end lost 6 bases, and 2 bases lay between the germline ends. The CDR3 length is 11 residues. The germline gives CDR1 SGDLS, CDR2 YYNGEE. CDR3 sequence (DNA): TGTGCCAGCAGCGTAGCGGATACGCAGTATTTT. This codes for CASSVADTQYF.

This chain connects TRBV28 to TRBJ2-7; 10 nucleotides agree with TRBD1. Germline V CDR1 and CDR2: MDHEN, SYDVKM. V was pared by 3 bases and J by 0 bases, with 8 bases of the junction left unmatched. CDR3 length equals 17 residues. DNA for the CDR3: TGTGCCAGCAGTTTTTTTTGGACAGGGGGAAACTCCTACGAGCAGTACTTC. Its translation is CASSFFWTGGNSYEQYF.

This chain links TRBV4-2 with TRBJ2-1, with D unclear. V was shortened by 0 bases and J by 10 bases, with 7 bases between the two germline ends. From germline, CDR1 is LGHNA and CDR2 YNFKEQ. This CDR3 comprises 12 residues. In nucleotides, the CDR3 is TGTGCCAGCAGCCAAGACAGTGAAGAGCAGTTCTTC. It encodes CASSQDSEEQFF.

V is TRBV7-2 and J is TRBJ1-4, with D perhaps TRBD1 (6 bases). The length of the CDR3 is 14 residues. CDR1 and CDR2 from the germline V gene are SGHTA and FQGNSA. The V gene lost 2 bases and the J gene lost 8 bases, with 12 bases spanning the gap. In DNA form, the CDR3 reads TGTGCCAGCAGCTTATCGGGGGCGGGGGAAAAACTGTTTTTT. This translates into CASSLSGAGEKLFF.

V is TRBV5-6 and J is TRBJ1-1, with D hard to call. Germline values: CDR1 SGHDT, CDR2 YYEEEE. V was shortened by 0 bases and J by 5 bases, with 5 bases between the two germline ends. The CDR3 runs 12 residues. The CDR3 spells CASSLASTEAFF. The CDR3 DNA reads TGTGCCAGCAGCTTGGCCTCAACTGAAGCTTTCTTT.

The CDR3 nucleotides read TGTGCCAGCAGCTTTAGCGGGGGAGGGACAGATACGCAGTATTTT. Translating it yields CASSFSGGGTDTQYF. This chain links TRBV7-2 with TRBJ2-3; TRBD2 matches at 9 bases. J was trimmed by 3 bases and V by 3 bases; bases with no gene match: 4. The CDR3 is 15 residues long. In germline, CDR1 is SGHTA, CDR2 FQGNSA.

The chain couples TRBV19 to TRBJ2-7; the D gene is possibly TRBD2 (6 bases). The CDR3 totals 13 residues. V lost 4 bases and J lost 5, with 12 bases in between. Germline CDR1 reads LNHDA; CDR2 reads SQIVND (reference sequence). The CDR3 DNA sequence: TGTGCCAGTAGTACGGGGGAATTAAACGAGCAGTACTTC. Its translation is CASSTGELNEQYF. Filled out from reference TRBV19 and TRBJ2-7, the complete variable domain reads DGGITQSPKYLFRKEGQNVTLSCEQNLNHDAMYWYRQDPGQGLRLIYYSQIVNDFQKGDIAEGYSVSREKKESFPLTVTSAQKNPTAFYLCASSTGELNEQYFGPGTRLTVT.

The chain joins TRBV2 to TRBJ1-6, with TRBD1 as a possible D gene (5 bases). This CDR3 has 17 residues. Trimming took off 2 bases at V and 0 bases at J, with 11 bases between the two ends. The germline V gene encodes CDR1 SNHLY and CDR2 FYNNEI. The CDR3 DNA reads TGTGCCAGCAGTGAACTGACAGCTAGCTCCTATAATTCACCCCTCCACTTT. It specifies CASSELTASSYNSPLHF.

The rearrangement links TRBV24-1 to TRBJ2-3; possible D gene TRBD1, 5 bases. CDR3 length equals 16 residues. Per germline, CDR1 KGHDR and CDR2 SFDVKD. V was trimmed by 3 bases and J by 0 bases, leaving 12 bases between them. The CDR3 spells CATSDHRRTSTDTQYF. Written as DNA, the CDR3 is TGTGCCACCAGTGATCACAGGCGCACTAGCACAGATACGCAGTATTTT.